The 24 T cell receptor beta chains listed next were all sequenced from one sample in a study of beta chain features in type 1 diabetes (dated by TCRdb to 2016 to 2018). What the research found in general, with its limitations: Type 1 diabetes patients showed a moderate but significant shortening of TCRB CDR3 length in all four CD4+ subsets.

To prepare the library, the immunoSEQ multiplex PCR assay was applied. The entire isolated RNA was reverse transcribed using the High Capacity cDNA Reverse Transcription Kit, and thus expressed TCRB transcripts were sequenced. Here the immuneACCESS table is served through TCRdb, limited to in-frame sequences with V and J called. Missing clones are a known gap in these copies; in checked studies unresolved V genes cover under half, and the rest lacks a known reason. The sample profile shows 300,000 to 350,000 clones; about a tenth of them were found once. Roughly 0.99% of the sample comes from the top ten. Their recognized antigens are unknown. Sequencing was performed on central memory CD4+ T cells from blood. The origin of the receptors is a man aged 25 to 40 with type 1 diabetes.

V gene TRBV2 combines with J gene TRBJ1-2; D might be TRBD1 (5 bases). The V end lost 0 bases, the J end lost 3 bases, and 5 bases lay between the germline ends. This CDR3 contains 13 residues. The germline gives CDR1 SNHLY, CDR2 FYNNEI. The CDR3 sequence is CASSEATDYGYTF. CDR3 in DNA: TGTGCCAGCAGTGAAGCGACAGACTATGGCTACACCTTC.

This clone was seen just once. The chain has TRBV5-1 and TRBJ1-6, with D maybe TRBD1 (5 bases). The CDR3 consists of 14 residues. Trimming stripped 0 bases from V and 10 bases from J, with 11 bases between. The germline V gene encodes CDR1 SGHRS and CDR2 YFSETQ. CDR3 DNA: TGCGCCAGCAGCTTGGCGCAGGGTGTCTCACCCCTCCACTTT. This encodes CASSLAQGVSPLHF.

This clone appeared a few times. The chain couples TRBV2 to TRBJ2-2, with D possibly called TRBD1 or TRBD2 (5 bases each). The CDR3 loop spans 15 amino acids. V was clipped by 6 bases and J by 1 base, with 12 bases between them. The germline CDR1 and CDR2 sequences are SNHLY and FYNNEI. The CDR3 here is CASSGTAWNTGELFF. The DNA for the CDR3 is TGTGCCAGCAGCGGGACGGCCTGGAACACCGGGGAGCTGTTTTTT.

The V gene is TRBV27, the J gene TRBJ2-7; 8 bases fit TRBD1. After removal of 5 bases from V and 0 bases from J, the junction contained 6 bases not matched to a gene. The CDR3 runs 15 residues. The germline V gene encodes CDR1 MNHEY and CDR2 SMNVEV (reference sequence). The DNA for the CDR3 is TGTGCCAGCAGTCCCCAGGGACAGGTCTCCTACGAGCAGTACTTC. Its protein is CASSPQGQVSYEQYF.

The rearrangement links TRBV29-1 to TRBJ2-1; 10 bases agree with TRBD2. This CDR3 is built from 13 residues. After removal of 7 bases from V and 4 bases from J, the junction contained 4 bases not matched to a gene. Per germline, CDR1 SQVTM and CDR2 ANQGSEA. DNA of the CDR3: TGCAGCGCTGAGCGGGGGGGATACAATGAGCAGTTCTTC. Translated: CSAERGGYNEQFF.

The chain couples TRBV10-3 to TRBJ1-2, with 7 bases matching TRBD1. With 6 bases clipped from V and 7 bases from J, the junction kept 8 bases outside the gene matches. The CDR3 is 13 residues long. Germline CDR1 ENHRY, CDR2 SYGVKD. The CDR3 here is CAIRGQFEPGYTF. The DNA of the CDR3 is TGTGCCATCAGGGGACAGTTTGAGCCTGGCTACACCTTC.

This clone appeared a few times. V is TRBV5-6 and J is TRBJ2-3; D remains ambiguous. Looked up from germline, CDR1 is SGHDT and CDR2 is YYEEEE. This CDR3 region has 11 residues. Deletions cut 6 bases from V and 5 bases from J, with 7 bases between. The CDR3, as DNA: TGTGCCAGCAAAAGGGAAGATACGCAGTATTTT. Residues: CASKREDTQYF.

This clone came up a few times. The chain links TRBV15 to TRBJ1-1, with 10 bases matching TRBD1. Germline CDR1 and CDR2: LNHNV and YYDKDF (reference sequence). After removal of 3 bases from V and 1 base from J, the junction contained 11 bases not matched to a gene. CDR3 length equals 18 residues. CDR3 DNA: TGTGCCACCAGCAGCACTAAAGCTAGGGACAGGGGGAACACTGAAGCTTTCTTT. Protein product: CATSSTKARDRGNTEAFF.

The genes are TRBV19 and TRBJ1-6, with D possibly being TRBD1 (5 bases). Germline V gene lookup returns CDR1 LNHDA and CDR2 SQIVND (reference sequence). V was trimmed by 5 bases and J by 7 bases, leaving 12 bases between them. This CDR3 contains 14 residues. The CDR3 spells CASSFQGGNSPLHF. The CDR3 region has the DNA TGTGCCAGTAGTTTCCAGGGAGGGAATTCACCCCTCCACTTT.

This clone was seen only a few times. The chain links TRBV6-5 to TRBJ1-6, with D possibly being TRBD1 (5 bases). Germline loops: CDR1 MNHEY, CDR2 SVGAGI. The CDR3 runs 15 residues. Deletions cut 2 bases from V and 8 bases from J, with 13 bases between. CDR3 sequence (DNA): TGTGCCAGCAGTTACCCAAACGGGGGGTATTCACCCCTCCACTTT. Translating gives CASSYPNGGYSPLHF.

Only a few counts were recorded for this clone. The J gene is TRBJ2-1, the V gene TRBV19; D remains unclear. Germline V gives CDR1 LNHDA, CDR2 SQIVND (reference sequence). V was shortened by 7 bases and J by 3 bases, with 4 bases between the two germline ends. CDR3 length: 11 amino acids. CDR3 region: CASMFYNEQFF. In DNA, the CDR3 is TGTGCCAGTATGTTCTACAATGAGCAGTTCTTC.

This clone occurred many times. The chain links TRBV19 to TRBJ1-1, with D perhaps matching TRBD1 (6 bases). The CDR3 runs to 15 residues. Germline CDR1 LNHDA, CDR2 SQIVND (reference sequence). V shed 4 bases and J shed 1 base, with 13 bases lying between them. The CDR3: CASSTPEGGNTEAFF. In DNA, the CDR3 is TGTGCCAGTAGTACTCCCGAAGGGGGGAACACTGAAGCTTTCTTT.

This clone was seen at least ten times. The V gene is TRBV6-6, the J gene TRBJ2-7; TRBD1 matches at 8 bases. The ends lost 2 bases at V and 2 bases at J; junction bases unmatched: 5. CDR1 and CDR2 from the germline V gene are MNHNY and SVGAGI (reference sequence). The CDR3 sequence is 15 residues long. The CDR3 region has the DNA TGTGCCAGCAGTTACGGGGACAGGACGACCTACGAGCAGTACTTC. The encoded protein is CASSYGDRTTYEQYF.

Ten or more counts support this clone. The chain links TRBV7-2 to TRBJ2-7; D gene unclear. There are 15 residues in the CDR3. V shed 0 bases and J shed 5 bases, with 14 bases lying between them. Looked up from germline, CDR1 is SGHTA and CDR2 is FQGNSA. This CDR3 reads CASSLAPSPSDEQYF. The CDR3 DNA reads TGTGCCAGCAGCTTAGCGCCGTCCCCTTCGGACGAGCAGTACTTC. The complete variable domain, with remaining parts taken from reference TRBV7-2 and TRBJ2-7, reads GAGVSQSPSNKVTEKGKDVELRCDPISGHTALYWYRQSLGQGLEFLIYFQGNSAPDKSGLPSDRFSAERTGGSVSTLTIQRTQQEDSAVYLCASSLAPSPSDEQYFGPGTRLTVT.

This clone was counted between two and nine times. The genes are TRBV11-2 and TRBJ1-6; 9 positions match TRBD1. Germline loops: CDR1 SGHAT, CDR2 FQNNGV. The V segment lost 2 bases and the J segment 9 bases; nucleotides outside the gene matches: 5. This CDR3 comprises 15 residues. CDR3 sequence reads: CASSLSGTGFSPLHF. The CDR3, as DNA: TGTGCCAGCAGCTTAAGTGGGACAGGGTTTTCACCCCTCCACTTT.

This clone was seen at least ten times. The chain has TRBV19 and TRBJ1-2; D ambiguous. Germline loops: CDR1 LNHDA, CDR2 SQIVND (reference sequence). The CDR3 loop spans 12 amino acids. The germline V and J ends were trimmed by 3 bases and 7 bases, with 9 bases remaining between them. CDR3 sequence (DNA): TGTGCCAGTAGTATCGGGCAGCGTGGCTACACCTTC. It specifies CASSIGQRGYTF.

The CDR3 nucleotides are TGCGCCAGCAGCTTGGGGTCCGGGGGAACCCAGTACTTC. Translation: CASSLGSGGTQYF. The rearrangement joins TRBV5-1 to TRBJ2-5; possibly TRBD2 for D (6 bases). The CDR3 totals 13 residues. The germline V gene has CDR1 SGHRS and CDR2 YFSETQ. V lost 0 bases to trimming and J lost 8 bases, with 11 bases between them.

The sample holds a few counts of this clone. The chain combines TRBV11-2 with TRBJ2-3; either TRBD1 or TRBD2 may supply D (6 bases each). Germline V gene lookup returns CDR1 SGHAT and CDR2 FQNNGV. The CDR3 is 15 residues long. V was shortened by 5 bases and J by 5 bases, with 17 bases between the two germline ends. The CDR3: CASSRNPGAGDTQYF. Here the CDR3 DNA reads TGTGCCAGCAGCCGAAATCCGGGGGCGGGAGATACGCAGTATTTT. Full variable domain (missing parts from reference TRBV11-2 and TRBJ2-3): EAGVAQSPRYKIIEKRQSVAFWCNPISGHATLYWYQQILGQGPKLLIQFQNNGVVDDSQLPKDRFSAERLKGVDSTLKIQPAKLEDSAVYLCASSRNPGAGDTQYFGPGTRLTVL.

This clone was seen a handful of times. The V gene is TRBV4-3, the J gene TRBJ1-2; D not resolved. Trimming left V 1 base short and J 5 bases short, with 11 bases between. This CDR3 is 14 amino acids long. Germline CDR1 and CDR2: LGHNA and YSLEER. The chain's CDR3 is CASSQGPGQYGYTF. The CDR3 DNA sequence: TGCGCCAGCAGCCAAGGGCCAGGTCAATATGGCTACACCTTC.

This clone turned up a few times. DNA of the CDR3: TGCAGCGTTACCCGACAGGGGGTAGAGACCCAGTACTTC. Translation gives CSVTRQGVETQYF. The V gene is TRBV29-1, the J gene TRBJ2-5; 9 bases are shared with TRBD1. The CDR3 runs 13 residues. Unmatched junction bases numbered 5, after V lost 5 bases and J lost 4 bases. The germline V gene has CDR1 SQVTM and CDR2 ANQGSEA. Using reference TRBV29-1 and TRBJ2-5 for the parts outside the CDR3, the full variable domain is SAVISQKPSRDICQRGTSLTIQCQVDSQVTMMFWYRQQPGQSLTLIATANQGSEATYESGFVIDKFPISRPNLTFSTLTVSNMSPEDSSIYLCSVTRQGVETQYFGPGTRLLVL.

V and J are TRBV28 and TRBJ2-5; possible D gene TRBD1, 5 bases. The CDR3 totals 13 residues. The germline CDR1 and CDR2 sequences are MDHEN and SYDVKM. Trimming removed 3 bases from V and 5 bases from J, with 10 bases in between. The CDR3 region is CASSFEGAETQYF. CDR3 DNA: TGTGCCAGCAGTTTTGAAGGGGCGGAGACCCAGTACTTC.

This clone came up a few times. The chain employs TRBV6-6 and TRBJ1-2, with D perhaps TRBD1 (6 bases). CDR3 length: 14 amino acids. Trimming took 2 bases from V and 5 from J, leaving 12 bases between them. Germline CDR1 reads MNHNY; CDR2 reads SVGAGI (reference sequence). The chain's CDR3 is CASSYDPGDYGYTF. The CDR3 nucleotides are TGTGCCAGCAGTTACGACCCAGGGGATTATGGCTACACCTTC.

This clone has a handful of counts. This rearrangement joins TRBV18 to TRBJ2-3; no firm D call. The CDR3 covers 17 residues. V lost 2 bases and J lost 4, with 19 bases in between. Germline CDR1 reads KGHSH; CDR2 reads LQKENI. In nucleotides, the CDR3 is TGTGCCAGCTCACCAGCTCCTACCAGGCAACAGCCAGATACGCAGTATTTT. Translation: CASSPAPTRQQPDTQYF.

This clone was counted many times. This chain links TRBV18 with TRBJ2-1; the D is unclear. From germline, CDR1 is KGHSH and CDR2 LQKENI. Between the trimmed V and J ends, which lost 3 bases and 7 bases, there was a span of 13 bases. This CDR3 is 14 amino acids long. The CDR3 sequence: CASSPIPNSNEQFF. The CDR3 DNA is TGTGCCAGCTCACCGATCCCAAATTCGAATGAGCAGTTCTTC.